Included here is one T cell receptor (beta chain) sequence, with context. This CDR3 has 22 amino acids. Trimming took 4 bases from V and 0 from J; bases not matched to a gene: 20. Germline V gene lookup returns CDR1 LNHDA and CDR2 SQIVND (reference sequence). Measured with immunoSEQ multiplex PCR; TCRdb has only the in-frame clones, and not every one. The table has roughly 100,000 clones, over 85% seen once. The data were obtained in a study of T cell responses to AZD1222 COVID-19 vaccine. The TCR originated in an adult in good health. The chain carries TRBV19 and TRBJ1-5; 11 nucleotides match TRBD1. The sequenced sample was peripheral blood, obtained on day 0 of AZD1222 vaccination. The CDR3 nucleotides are TGTGCCAGTAGTAGGACAGGGGGCGCTTTAATTTTGGGATCGGGTAGCAATCAGCCCCAGCATTTT. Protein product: CASSRTGGALILGSGSNQPQHF. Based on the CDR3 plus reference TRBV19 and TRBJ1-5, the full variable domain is DGGITQSPKYLFRKEGQNVTLSCEQNLNHDAMYWYRQDPGQGLRLIYYSQIVNDFQKGDIAEGYSVSREKKESFPLTVTSAQKNPTAFYLCASSRTGGALILGSGSNQPQHFGDGTRLSIL.